These 14 T cell receptor beta chains share one sample of origin, sequenced in a study of control samples from healthy donors and cancer patients (dated by TCRdb to about 2020). Libraries were prepared through the immunoSEQ multiplex PCR assay. In its TCRdb copy, this immuneACCESS table keeps in-frame sequences only and misses some clones. Where compared with another copy, unresolved V genes explain less than half of these, and the others have no known cause. This sample holds 65,000 to 80,000 clones; about 89% were observed only once. The ten largest clones take up over 9% of the sample. The sample taken for sequencing was PBMCs. Source of these receptors: a woman aged 50 to 60 with colorectal cancer.

This chain joins TRBV7-9 and TRBJ2-1; D remains unclear. This CDR3 comprises 14 residues. CDR1 and CDR2 (germline): SEHNR, FQNEAQ (reference sequence). Deletions cut 1 base from V and 10 bases from J, with 14 bases between. The CDR3 DNA is TGTGCCAGCAGCTTAGTGGAACAGATTGGCGAGCAGTTCTTC. Protein sequence: CASSLVEQIGEQFF. Together with reference TRBV7-9 and TRBJ2-1, the CDR3 gives the full variable domain: DTGVSQNPRHKITKRGQNVTFRCDPISEHNRLYWYRQTLGQGPEFLTYFQNEAQLEKSRLLSDRFSAERPKGSFSTLEIQRTEQGDSAMYLCASSLVEQIGEQFFGPGTRLTVL.

This chain uses TRBV20-1 with TRBJ1-1; D remains unclear. Per the germline V gene, CDR1 is DFQATT and CDR2 is SNEGSKA (reference sequence). Trimming pared 3 bases from V and 1 base from J, leaving 15 bases between. CDR3 length: 15 amino acids. The CDR3 reads CSASHFRAPNTEAFF. DNA of the CDR3: TGCAGTGCTAGTCATTTCCGGGCCCCGAACACTGAAGCTTTCTTT.

The chain recombines TRBV28 with TRBJ1-2, with 7 bases matching TRBD1. CDR1 and CDR2 from the germline V gene are MDHEN and SYDVKM. The V and J ends lost 7 bases and 6 bases, in that order; junction bases with no gene match: 5. This CDR3 has 12 amino acids. The CDR3 DNA is TGTGCCAGCATGCAGGGGGTGAATGGCTACACCTTC. Protein: CASMQGVNGYTF.

The chain employs TRBV18 and TRBJ1-2; D possibly corresponds to TRBD1 (6 bases). Germline V gives CDR1 KGHSH, CDR2 LQKENI. CDR3 size: 16 residues. The V end was cut by 1 base, the J end by 5 bases, with 17 bases between. The CDR3 protein is CASSPLGQGIRYGYTF. CDR3 nucleotide sequence: TGTGCCAGCTCACCACTCGGGCAGGGGATAAGATATGGCTACACCTTC.

The rearrangement links TRBV5-1 to TRBJ2-3; D is possibly TRBD2 (6 bases). Trimming left V 1 base short and J 3 bases short, with 9 bases between. Germline assignment: CDR1 SGHRS and CDR2 YFSETQ. The CDR3 spans 14 residues. CDR3 protein: CASSLWDSTDTQYF. In DNA, the CDR3 is TGCGCCAGCAGCTTGTGGGACTCAACAGATACGCAGTATTTT.

The rearrangement joins TRBV6-5 to TRBJ2-5; D may match TRBD1 or TRBD2 (6 bases each). The V gene lost 7 bases and the J gene lost 5 bases, with 17 bases spanning the gap. Germline V gene sequence: CDR1 MNHEY, CDR2 SVGAGI. CDR3 length: 14 amino acids. The CDR3 here is CASTGGGMGETQYF. CDR3 DNA: TGTGCCAGCACCGGAGGGGGGATGGGGGAGACCCAGTACTTC.

This clone appeared a few times. The chain uses TRBV2 and TRBJ1-2, with 7 nucleotides matching TRBD1. The germline V gene has CDR1 SNHLY and CDR2 FYNNEI. After removal of 2 bases from V and 1 base from J, the junction contained 7 bases not matched to a gene. The CDR3 is 16 residues long. The CDR3 DNA sequence: TGTGCCAGCAGTGAATCAGGGACAGACCTTAACTATGGCTACACCTTC. This codes for CASSESGTDLNYGYTF.

V usage is TRBV5-6 and J usage is TRBJ1-1; D ambiguous. Germline V gene sequence: CDR1 SGHDT, CDR2 YYEEEE. V was clipped by 2 bases and J by 3 bases, with 8 bases between them. CDR3 length: 13 amino acids. The chain's CDR3 is CASSFRRDTEAFF. In DNA form, the CDR3 reads TGTGCCAGCAGCTTTAGAAGGGACACTGAAGCTTTCTTT.

The V call is TRBV30, the J call TRBJ2-5, with D possibly TRBD1 on 5 matching bases. CDR3 length equals 15 residues. CDR1 GTSNPN and CDR2 SVGIG come from the germline V gene (reference sequence). V was trimmed by 0 bases and J by 5 bases, leaving 16 bases between them. CDR3 nucleotides: TGTGCCTGGAGTGTACGAAGGGGCGGTTCGGAGACCCAGTACTTC. Amino acids: CAWSVRRGGSETQYF.

The rearrangement uses TRBV6-5 and TRBJ1-4; D gene unclear. Germline CDR1 MNHEY, CDR2 SVGAGI. The CDR3 has 14 amino acids. The germline V and J ends were trimmed by 6 bases and 1 base, with 9 bases remaining between them. In DNA form, the CDR3 reads TGTGCCAGCAGCCGGACGGAAACTAATGAAAAACTGTTTTTT. This encodes CASSRTETNEKLFF.

By share, this clone ranks as medium-sized. V is TRBV5-1 and J is TRBJ1-2; D ambiguous. V was clipped by 7 bases and J by 2 bases, with 15 bases between them. Germline CDR1 and CDR2: SGHRS and YFSETQ. CDR3 length: 14 residues. CDR3 sequence (DNA): TGCGCCAGCGTCCCTTTTCCGGGCAACTATGGCTACACCTTC. Protein product: CASVPFPGNYGYTF.

This clone occurred a few times. This chain connects TRBV3-1 (or the pseudogene TRBV3-2) to TRBJ1-5; the D is unclear. This CDR3 comprises 12 residues. Germline V gene lookup returns CDR1 LGHDT and CDR2 YNNKEL (reference sequence). The V and J ends lost 3 bases and 3 bases respectively, with 3 bases between them. CDR3 nucleotide sequence: TGTGCCAGCAGCCAGGCCAATCAGCCCCAGCATTTT. Its translation is CASSQANQPQHF.

The chain links TRBV19 to TRBJ1-2, with a weak D call TRBD1 (6 bases). Germline CDR1 reads LNHDA; CDR2 reads SQIVND (reference sequence). Trimming took off 5 bases at V and 4 bases at J, with 14 bases between the two ends. There are 14 residues in the CDR3. CDR3 in amino acids: CASSDLQGGYGYTF. The CDR3 coding sequence is TGTGCCAGTAGTGATTTACAGGGTGGCTATGGCTACACCTTC.

This chain joins TRBV19 and TRBJ1-2; possibly TRBD1 for D (5 bases). V was clipped by 3 bases and J by 8 bases, with 19 bases between them. The CDR3 is 15 amino acids. In germline, CDR1 is LNHDA, CDR2 SQIVND (reference sequence). CDR3: CASSILHAGEEGYTF. The CDR3 DNA reads TGTGCCAGTAGTATTCTCCACGCGGGGGAGGAAGGCTACACCTTC.